Sequencing of this T cell receptor (beta chain) was carried out in a study of T cell responses to AZD1222 COVID-19 vaccine. Study-wide context: Pooled samples include second doses given at about 4 or 12 weeks.

Details on this clone: The antigen remains undetermined.

Whole-study results and caveats: Dominant CD4 TCR responses targeted spike regions 160-218 and 743-854. Only a handful of AZD1222 recipients, more than five in all, had baseline seropositivity. Nearly half of the spike-specific TCRs reportedly recognize variant regions that carry no mutations.

Produced via immunoSEQ multiplex PCR; TCRdb's table is partial and in-frame only. The table lists 150,000 to 190,000 clones, 90% of them singletons. The receptor was isolated from an adult in good health. Sample: peripheral blood, taken on day 0 of AZD1222 vaccination.

This CDR3 reads CASGRDGYSIYF. CDR3 bases: TGTGCTAGTGGTCGGGACGGTTACTCCATATATTTT. This rearrangement joins TRBV12-5 to TRBJ1-3; tentative D call: TRBD1 (5 bases). Trimming took 5 bases from V and 11 from J, leaving 13 bases between them. The CDR3 covers 12 residues. Germline CDR1 is LGHNT and CDR2 is FRNRAP.